This section outlines one T cell receptor beta chain sequence together with its context. Its matching antigen is unknown. Trimming cost V 4 bases and J 3 bases, with 13 bases left between them. CDR1 is SGHDT and CDR2 is YYEEEE in the germline V gene. This CDR3 region has 14 residues. The record originates from a study of cytomegalovirus exposure and HLA in healthy donors. PCR was performed using 60 Vbeta and 13 Jbeta primers. Per the original methods: Roughly 11 million shared chains were among the 80 million or so unique TCR beta chains that a later analysis counted. The method was immunoSEQ multiplex PCR; TCRdb's version includes in-frame clones alone and lacks a portion of them. V, J and clone size are taken as reported in that table, and D and trimming were inferred from the DNA itself. The data contain 150,000 to 200,000 clones, about 81% of them singletons. Overall study findings and caveats: Looking again later, the authors saw that most CMV-associated TCR beta chains seemed HLA-restricted. Earlier analysis found most TCR beta V segments productive about 87% or about 30% of the time.

V and J are TRBV5-6 and TRBJ2-5, with D possibly TRBD1 on 5 matching bases. Sequenced sample: PBMCs. The clonotype originates from a man in his late teens or twenties in good health and CMV-seronegative. CDR3 amino acids: CASSLGAIKETQYF. The CDR3 nucleotides read TGTGCCAGCAGCCTTGGGGCCATCAAAGAGACCCAGTACTTC.